The rows below give T cell receptor beta chains drawn from one sample of a study of control samples from healthy donors and cancer patients. The protocol was immunoSEQ multiplex PCR, while the TCRdb copy is restricted to in-frame clones and leaves out a portion. Here the sample spans about 150,000 clones, roughly 94% being singletons. The material sequenced was blood. The receptor set was obtained from a man in his forties in good health. The CDR3 runs from the conserved cysteine through the conserved F or W. The D gene is left open where the match is weak. Not all rows give a size; the values are once, few, many and, for expanded clones, a class.

TRBJ2-2,-,-,TRBV18,TGTGCCAGCTCACCAGTACTCGGGGAGCTGTTTTTT,CASSPVLGELFF
TRBJ1-6,-,-,TRBV18,TGTGCCAGCTCACCGGTAGACAGCAGGGATTCACCCCTCCACTTT,CASSPVDSRDSPLHF
TRBJ1-2,-,-,TRBV7-9,TGTGCCAGCAGCTTAGGACGGGGGGAAGAAAGCTATGGCTACACCTTC,CASSLGRGEESYGYTF
TRBJ1-1,-,-,TRBV19,TGTGCCAGTAGTTCCCAGGGAGGGGGGAACACTGAAGCTTTCTTT,CASSSQGGGNTEAFF
TRBJ2-7,-,-,TRBV7-2,TGTGCCAGCAGCTTTGGGAAGTCCTACGAGCAGTACTTC,CASSFGKSYEQYF
TRBJ1-1,TRBD1,-,TRBV12-5,TGTGCTAGTGGCACGGACAGGCTTGAAGCTTTCTTT,CASGTDRLEAFF
TRBJ1-3,-,-,TRBV5-1,TGCGCCAGCAGCCTGGGACACTCTGGAAACACCATATATTTT,CASSLGHSGNTIYF
TRBJ2-1,TRBD1,-,TRBV2,TGTGCCAGCAGCCGGGACAGGGGCCATGAGCAGTTCTTC,CASSRDRGHEQFF
TRBJ1-5,TRBD1,-,TRBV6-4,TGTGCCAGCAGTGACCGACAGGGCGAGCCCCAGCATTTT,CASSDRQGEPQHF
TRBJ2-2,-,-,TRBV24-1,TGTGCCACCAGTGACAGATGGGACACCGGGGAGCTGTTTTTT,CATSDRWDTGELFF
TRBJ1-6,-,-,TRBV2,TGTGCCAGCAGTGAAGGTGGTCGGGGTAATTCACCCCTCCACTTT,CASSEGGRGNSPLHF
TRBJ2-3,-,-,TRBV9,TGTGCCAGCAGCGTAGCTCCCCAGCTTTCTTACACAGATACGCAGTATTTT,CASSVAPQLSYTDTQYF
TRBJ1-3,-,-,TRBV29-1,TGCAGCGTTGAAGGGCCCGGGGCGGGTGGAAACACCATATATTTT,CSVEGPGAGGNTIYF
TRBJ1-4,-,-,TRBV9,TGTGCCAGCAGCGTAGGAGTAAATGAAAAACTGTTTTTT,CASSVGVNEKLFF
TRBJ1-6,TRBD1,-,TRBV6-2/TRBV6-3,TGTGCCAGCAGTTCCGGGACAGCAAATTCACCCCTCCACTTT,CASSSGTANSPLHF
TRBJ2-2,-,-,TRBV15,TGTGCCACCAGCAGTTGGGGGGGGCGAGCCGGGGAGCTGTTTTTT,CATSSWGGRAGELFF
TRBJ1-5,-,-,TRBV30,TGTGCCTGGAGTCCGGGGCTAGGTCAGCCCCAGCATTTT,CAWSPGLGQPQHF
TRBJ1-3,-,once,TRBV5-4,TGTGCCAGCAGCGAGGGGGACACCTCCTCTGGAAACACCATATATTTT,CASSEGDTSSGNTIYF
TRBJ1-3,-,once,TRBV11-2,TGTGCCAGCAGCGCGACTGGCAGCTCTGGAAACACCATATATTTT,CASSATGSSGNTIYF